These 3 T cell receptor beta chains were all obtained from the same sample, sequenced in a study of T cells after yellow fever vaccination. MiXCR was run by TCRdb on the 5' RACE reads, yielding one entry per CDR3 protein. The sample holds more than 95,000 distinct CDR3 sequences, about 15% seen once. The sample in question was CD8+ T cells sorted from PBMCs, obtained 5 days after the yellow fever booster vaccination. The receptors come from a young man who received the YFV17D yellow fever vaccine.

The sample holds a few counts of this clonotype. The chain couples TRBV6-2 or TRBV6-3 to TRBJ2-1, with D possibly TRBD2 on 5 matching bases. This CDR3 has 14 amino acids. V was clipped by 4 bases and J by 1 base, with 8 bases between them. Germline CDR1 MNHEY, CDR2 SVGEGT. The CDR3 DNA reads TGTGCCAGCAGTTCCCGGGGTTCCTACAATGAGCAGTTCTTC. Amino acids: CASSSRGSYNEQFF.

This clonotype was counted at least ten times. The CDR3 coding sequence is TGCGCCAGCAGCAGCCACGGGGGGGTTGGAGAGACCCAGTACTTC. It yields the protein CASSSHGGVGETQYF. The chain uses TRBV5-1 and TRBJ2-5; 8 bases are shared with TRBD2. From germline, CDR1 is SGHRS and CDR2 YFSETQ. CDR3 length equals 15 residues. V lost 4 bases, J lost 4 bases, and 9 bases stayed unmatched.

The table lists this clonotype with many counts. The V and J genes are TRBV12-3 or TRBV12-4 and TRBJ2-5, with D perhaps matching TRBD1 (6 bases). This CDR3 spans 14 amino acids. With 6 bases removed from V and 6 bases from J, the gap between germline ends came to 17 bases. The CDR3 bases are TGTGCCAGCAGCTCCCCGGGGACATTAAAGACCCAGTACTTC. It yields the protein CASSSPGTLKTQYF.